This TCR beta chain is drawn from a study of T cells in Graves' hyperthyroidism and ophthalmopathy. There were TCR beta CDR3 regions amplified from RNA transcripts. First-round RT-PCR of the TCR CDR3 relied on the HTBI primer set. TCRdb reprocessed the multiplex PCR reads with MiXCR, giving one entry per CDR3 protein. The sample consists of nearly 600,000 distinct CDR3 sequences, approximately 15% of them appearing once. With regard to this clonotype: A much larger clone sits a single nucleotide away, making a read error possible.

When hyperthyroidism was first diagnosed, the blood sample was taken, preceding any ophthalmopathy symptoms. The PBMCs were taken from 10 ml of fresh peripheral blood. The CDR3 extends over 17 amino acids. V lost 4 bases and J 1 base, leaving 16 bases between the germline ends. Germline V CDR1 and CDR2: MDHEN, SYDVKM. This TCR came from a woman in her 30s with Graves' hyperthyroidism that later progressed to Graves' ophthalmopathy. The chain has TRBV28 and TRBJ2-2; D remains unclear. Sequences were obtained from blood. CDR3 in DNA: TGTGCCAGCAGTTACCCCCGTCCCGAACAGAACACCGGGGAGCTGTTTTTT. It is translated as CASSYPRPEQNTGELFF.